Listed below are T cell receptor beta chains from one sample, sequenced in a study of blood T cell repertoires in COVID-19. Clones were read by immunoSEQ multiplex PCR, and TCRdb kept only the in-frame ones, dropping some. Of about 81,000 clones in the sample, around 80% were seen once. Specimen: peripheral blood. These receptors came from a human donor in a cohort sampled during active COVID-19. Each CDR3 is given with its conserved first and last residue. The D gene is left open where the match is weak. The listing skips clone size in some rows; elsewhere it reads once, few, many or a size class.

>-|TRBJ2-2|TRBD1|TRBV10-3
CATETGGSTGELFF
TGTGCCACGGAGACAGGGGGTAGCACCGGGGAGCTGTTTTTT
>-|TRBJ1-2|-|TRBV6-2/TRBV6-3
CASSYPSRHKTTFYGYTF
TGTGCCAGCAGTTACCCATCACGACACAAGACTACCTTTTATGGCTACACCTTC
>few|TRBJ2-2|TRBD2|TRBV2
CASRGLANTGELFF
TGTGCCAGCAGAGGACTAGCAAACACCGGGGAGCTGTTTTTT
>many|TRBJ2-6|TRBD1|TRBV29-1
CSVATGAAISSGANVLTF
TGCAGCGTTGCAACAGGGGCCGCCATTAGTTCTGGGGCCAACGTCCTGACTTTC
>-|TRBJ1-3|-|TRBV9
CASSALQDSGNTIYF
TGTGCCAGCAGCGCACTACAGGACTCTGGAAACACCATATATTTT
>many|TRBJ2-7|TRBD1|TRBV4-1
CASTRGPGGSYEQYF
TGCGCCAGCACCCGTGGCCCAGGGGGCTCCTACGAGCAGTACTTC
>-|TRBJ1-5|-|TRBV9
CASSGGQPNQPQHF
TGTGCCAGCAGCGGGGGACAACCAAATCAGCCCCAGCATTTT
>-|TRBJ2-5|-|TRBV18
CASSPQGETQYF
TGTGCCAGCTCACCCCAGGGGGAGACCCAGTACTTC
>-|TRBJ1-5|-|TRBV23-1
CASSQPLRSMGLVDQPQHF
TGCGCCAGCAGTCAACCACTTCGGTCGATGGGCCTCGTCGATCAGCCCCAGCATTTT
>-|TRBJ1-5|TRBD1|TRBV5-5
CASSSGTGDTGNQPQHF
TGTGCCAGCAGTTCCGGGACAGGGGACACGGGCAATCAGCCCCAGCATTTT
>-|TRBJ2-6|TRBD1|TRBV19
CASSTRQGTGANVLTF
TGTGCCAGTAGTACCCGACAGGGGACCGGGGCCAACGTCCTGACTTTC
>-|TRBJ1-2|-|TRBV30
CAWSPNVAGGYTF
TGTGCCTGGAGTCCCAATGTTGCGGGCGGCTACACCTTC
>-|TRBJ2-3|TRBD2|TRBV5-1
CASSLGLAGRTDTQYF
TGCGCCAGCAGCTTGGGACTAGCGGGCCGCACAGATACGCAGTATTTT
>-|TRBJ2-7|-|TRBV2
CASSVLEGAGEQYF
TGTGCCAGCAGTGTTCTAGAGGGCGCCGGCGAGCAGTACTTC
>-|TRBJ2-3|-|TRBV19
CASSGSTITDTQYF
TGTGCCAGTAGTGGTTCTACTATTACAGATACGCAGTATTTT
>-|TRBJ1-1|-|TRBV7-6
CASSLSWVGQLNTEAFF
TGTGCCAGCAGCTTATCCTGGGTTGGGCAGCTGAACACTGAAGCTTTCTTT
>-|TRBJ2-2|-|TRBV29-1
CSVELVATTGELFF
TGCAGCGTTGAATTGGTGGCCACCACCGGGGAGCTGTTTTTT
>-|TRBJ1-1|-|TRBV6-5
CASRASAEAFF
TGTGCCAGCAGGGCCTCCGCTGAAGCTTTCTTT
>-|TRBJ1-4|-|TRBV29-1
CSVEREGKLFF
TGCAGCGTTGAAAGGGAGGGGAAACTGTTTTTT
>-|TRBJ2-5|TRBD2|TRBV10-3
CAISSGTSGGNQETQYF
TGTGCCATCAGTTCCGGGACTAGCGGGGGAAACCAAGAGACCCAGTACTTC
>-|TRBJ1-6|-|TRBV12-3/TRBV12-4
CASNLREGTPVHF
TGTGCCAGCAACCTTCGGGAGGGGACCCCCGTCCACTTT
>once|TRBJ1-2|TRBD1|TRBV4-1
CASSQAGTGSFSGYTF
TGCGCCAGCAGCCAGGCCGGGACAGGGAGTTTCTCTGGCTACACCTTC
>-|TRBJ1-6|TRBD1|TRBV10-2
CASRGQGANSPLHF
TGCGCCAGCAGGGGACAGGGAGCGAATTCACCCCTCCACTTT
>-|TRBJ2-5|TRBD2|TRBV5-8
CASSRTRNYETQYF
TGTGCCAGCAGCCGGACTAGAAATTATGAGACCCAGTACTTC
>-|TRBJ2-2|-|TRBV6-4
CASRAEGSTGELFF
TGTGCCAGCAGGGCTGAGGGCTCCACCGGGGAGCTGTTTTTT
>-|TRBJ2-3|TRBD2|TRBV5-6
CASSRPGTSSDTQYF
TGTGCCAGCAGCCGTCCCGGGACTAGCTCAGATACGCAGTATTTT
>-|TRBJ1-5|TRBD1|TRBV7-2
CASSTQGILQPQHF
TGTGCCAGCAGCACACAGGGGATTTTGCAGCCCCAGCATTTT
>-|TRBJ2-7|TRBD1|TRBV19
CASSVYRDRATYEQYF
TGTGCCAGTAGTGTCTACCGGGACAGGGCCACGTACGAGCAGTACTTC
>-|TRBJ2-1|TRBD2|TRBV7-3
CASSSTSGGYNEQFF
TGTGCCAGCAGCTCGACTAGCGGGGGATACAATGAGCAGTTCTTC
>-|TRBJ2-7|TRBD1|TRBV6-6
CASSSGGEQYF
TGTGCCAGCAGCTCAGGGGGTGAGCAGTACTTC
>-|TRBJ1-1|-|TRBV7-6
CASSFRTQRGTEAFF
TGTGCCAGCAGCTTTAGGACCCAACGGGGCACTGAAGCTTTCTTT
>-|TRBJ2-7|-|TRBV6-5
CASRGGRVEQYF
TGTGCCAGCAGGGGGGGACGAGTTGAGCAGTACTTC
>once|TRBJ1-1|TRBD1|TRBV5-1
CASSSDREAFF
TGCGCCAGCAGCTCGGACAGGGAAGCTTTCTTT
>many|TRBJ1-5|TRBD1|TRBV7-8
CASSNRGPSAPQHF
TGTGCCAGCAGCAACAGGGGGCCGTCAGCGCCCCAGCATTTT
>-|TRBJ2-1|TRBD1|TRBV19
CASRDRGEGYNEQFF
TGTGCCAGTAGAGACAGGGGAGAGGGCTACAATGAGCAGTTCTTC
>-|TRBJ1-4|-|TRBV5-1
CASSSAGVSHEKLFF
TGCGCCAGCAGCTCCGCGGGAGTAAGTCATGAAAAACTGTTTTTT
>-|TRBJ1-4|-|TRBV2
CASSVRAGAGEKLFF
TGTGCCAGCAGTGTCCGTGCAGGGGCGGGTGAAAAACTGTTTTTT
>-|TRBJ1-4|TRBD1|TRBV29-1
CSAQIRGRGANEKLFF
TGCAGCGCTCAAATCAGGGGGCGCGGGGCTAATGAAAAACTGTTTTTT
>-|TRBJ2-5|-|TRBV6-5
CASTQVRQETQYF
TGTGCCAGCACCCAGGTTCGGCAAGAGACCCAGTACTTC
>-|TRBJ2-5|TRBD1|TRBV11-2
CANPQGEETQYF
TGTGCCAACCCTCAGGGGGAAGAGACCCAGTACTTC
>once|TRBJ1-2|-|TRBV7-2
CASSLVPGGRSLGYTF
TGTGCCAGCAGCTTAGTTCCAGGAGGGAGGTCGTTAGGCTACACCTTC
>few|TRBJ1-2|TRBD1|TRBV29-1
CSVGQGTRGYTF
TGCAGCGTCGGACAGGGAACGAGGGGCTACACCTTC
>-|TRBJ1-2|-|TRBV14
CASSQETGPHGYTF
TGTGCCAGCAGCCAAGAAACGGGTCCCCATGGCTACACCTTC
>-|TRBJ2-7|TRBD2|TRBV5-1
CASSLGLAGGYEQYF
TGCGCCAGCAGCCTGGGACTAGCGGGGGGCTACGAGCAGTACTTC
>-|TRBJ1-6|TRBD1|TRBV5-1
CASRSGTGANSPLHF
TGCGCCAGCAGGTCAGGGACAGGGGCTAATTCACCCCTCCACTTT
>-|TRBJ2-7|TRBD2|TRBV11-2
CASSSLAGGDYEQYF
TGTGCCAGCTCTTCCTTAGCGGGGGGGGACTACGAGCAGTACTTC
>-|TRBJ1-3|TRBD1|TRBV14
CASSQRTGLRNTIYF
TGTGCCAGCAGCCAACGGACAGGTTTAAGAAACACCATATATTTT
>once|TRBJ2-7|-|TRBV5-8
CASSLEGDTYEQYF
TGTGCCAGCAGCTTGGAGGGGGACACCTACGAGCAGTACTTC
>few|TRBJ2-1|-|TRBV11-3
CASSEQGSYNEQFF
TGTGCCAGCAGCGAACAGGGTTCCTACAATGAGCAGTTCTTC
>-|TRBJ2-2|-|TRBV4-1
CASSHFKGNAGELFF
TGCGCCAGCAGCCACTTTAAGGGGAACGCCGGGGAGCTGTTTTTT
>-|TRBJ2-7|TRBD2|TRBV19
CASSISGGDYEQYF
TGTGCCAGTAGTATCAGCGGGGGGGATTACGAGCAGTACTTC
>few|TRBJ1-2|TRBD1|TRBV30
CACPDRVNYGYTF
TGTGCCTGCCCGGACAGGGTTAACTATGGCTACACCTTC
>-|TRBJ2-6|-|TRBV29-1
CSVGLMATVEGGYSGANVLTF
TGCAGCGTTGGGTTGATGGCGACAGTAGAGGGGGGGTACTCTGGGGCCAACGTCCTGACTTTC
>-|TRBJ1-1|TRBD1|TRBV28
CASSPRGRITEAFF
TGTGCCAGCAGTCCCAGGGGGCGCATCACTGAAGCTTTCTTT
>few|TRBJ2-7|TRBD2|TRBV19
CASSAMFSGTYEQYF
TGTGCCAGTAGTGCCATGTTCAGCGGGACCTACGAGCAGTACTTC